The rows below give T cell receptor beta chains drawn from one sample of a study of CD8+ T cells in alopecia areata. The repertoire was sequenced with immunoSEQ multiplex PCR; TCRdb's copy has only in-frame clones and lacks some. The data contain 150,000 to 200,000 clones, roughly three fifths of them singletons. Sample: CD4+ T cells sorted from blood, taken at approximately week 50, from a patient treated with tofacitinib. Source of these receptors: a human donor with alopecia areata. The CDR3 runs from the conserved cysteine through the conserved F or W. A D gene is named only where the DNA matches it firmly. Clone size is shown for a subset of rows, as once, few, many or a class of expanded clone.

>TRBJ2-2|TRBD1|TRBV2|-
CASRRRQGVSGELFF
TGTGCCAGCAGACGACGACAGGGAGTAAGTGGGGAGCTGTTTTTT
>TRBJ2-3|-|TRBV29-1|-
CSARGGIAISTDTQYF
TGCAGCGCCCGGGGAGGCATAGCGATTAGCACAGATACGCAGTATTTT
>TRBJ2-5|TRBD1|TRBV5-1|-
CASSRGLQETQYF
TGCGCCAGCAGCAGGGGGCTCCAAGAGACCCAGTACTTC
>TRBJ1-1|TRBD1|TRBV29-1|-
CSVTWDRRNTEAFF
TGCAGCGTTACCTGGGACAGGAGGAACACTGAAGCTTTCTTT
>TRBJ2-1|TRBD2|TRBV10-3|few
CAIRIVAGGYNEQFF
TGTGCCATCAGGATTGTAGCGGGGGGCTACAATGAGCAGTTCTTC
>TRBJ2-7|TRBD2|TRBV2|once
CASSASSGDTYEQYF
TGTGCCAGCAGTGCGTCTAGCGGGGACACCTACGAGCAGTACTTC
>TRBJ2-1|-|TRBV4-3|-
CASSQVPGALYNEQFF
TGCGCCAGCAGCCAAGTTCCAGGGGCCCTCTACAATGAGCAGTTCTTC
>TRBJ1-4|TRBD1|TRBV7-9|-
CASSRQGSATNEKLFF
TGTGCCAGCAGCCGACAGGGTTCCGCAACTAATGAAAAACTGTTTTTT
>TRBJ2-7|TRBD1|TRBV11-2|-
CASSPSRTGELSEQYF
TGTGCCAGCAGCCCAAGCCGGACAGGGGAGTTGAGCGAGCAGTACTTC
>TRBJ2-4|-|TRBV18|-
CASSPDRISTIQYF
TGTGCCAGCTCCCCCGACAGAATATCAACCATTCAGTACTTC
>TRBJ2-3|-|TRBV4-2|-
CASSPLRERVTDTQYF
TGTGCCAGCAGCCCACTTAGGGAGCGGGTCACAGATACGCAGTATTTT
>TRBJ2-7|TRBD1|TRBV14|few
CASSPRDRLHEQYF
TGTGCCAGCAGCCCCAGGGACAGGTTGCACGAGCAGTACTTC
>TRBJ1-1|-|TRBV9|few
CASSVQGNTEAFF
TGTGCCAGCAGCGTTCAGGGGAACACTGAAGCTTTCTTT
>TRBJ2-7|TRBD2|TRBV15|-
CATSRDREGEQYF
TGTGCCACCAGCAGAGATAGGGAGGGCGAGCAGTACTTC
>TRBJ1-2|-|TRBV20-1|-
CSASAAGGYTF
TGCAGTGCTAGCGCCGCGGGTGGCTACACCTTC
>TRBJ2-7|TRBD1|TRBV7-6|-
CASTQMTGSGSEQYF
TGTGCCAGCACCCAAATGACAGGGTCGGGGAGCGAGCAGTACTTC
>TRBJ2-6|-|TRBV18|-
CASSPTSGANVLTF
TGTGCCAGCTCACCGACATCTGGGGCCAACGTCCTGACTTTC
>TRBJ1-2|-|TRBV10-3|-
CAINAGPEGGYTF
TGTGCCATCAACGCGGGGCCTGAGGGTGGCTACACCTTC
>TRBJ1-6|TRBD1|TRBV30|-
CAWKPQGVDNSPLHF
TGTGCCTGGAAGCCCCAGGGGGTTGATAATTCACCCCTCCACTTT
>TRBJ1-1|-|TRBV30|-
CAWRTPHIGMNTEAFF
TGTGCCTGGAGGACCCCTCACATCGGAATGAACACTGAAGCTTTCTTT
>TRBJ1-2|-|TRBV5-6|-
CASSGVVGDYGYTF
TGTGCCAGCAGCGGGGTGGTCGGGGACTATGGCTACACCTTC
>TRBJ2-1|-|TRBV10-3|few
CAISQGPTFNSYNEQFF
TGTGCCATCAGCCAGGGGCCTACTTTTAACTCCTACAATGAGCAGTTCTTC
>TRBJ2-1|-|TRBV23-1|-
CASTSGREPSNEQFF
TGCGCCAGCACCTCGGGACGGGAACCTTCTAATGAGCAGTTCTTC
>TRBJ1-4|-|TRBV18|few
CASSPQGLVDEKLFF
TGTGCCAGCTCACCTCAGGGACTTGTTGATGAAAAACTGTTTTTT
>TRBJ1-3|-|TRBV29-1|-
CSAGQSSGNTIYF
TGCAGCGCCGGACAAAGCTCTGGAAACACCATATATTTT
>TRBJ2-7|-|TRBV25-1|-
CASTTGFEQYF
TGTGCCAGCACAACAGGTTTCGAGCAGTACTTC
>TRBJ2-5|TRBD1|TRBV5-6|-
CASSRTGVQETQYF
TGTGCCAGCAGCCGCACAGGGGTCCAAGAGACCCAGTACTTC
>TRBJ2-7|-|TRBV19|once
CATSRGQPYEQYF
TGTGCCACCAGTCGAGGGCAGCCCTACGAGCAGTACTTC
>TRBJ1-2|-|TRBV25-1|few
CASSEPGVAYGYTF
TGTGCCAGCAGTGAGCCCGGGGTCGCCTATGGCTACACCTTC
>TRBJ1-5|-|TRBV15|-
CATSRGSNQPQHF
TGTGCCACCAGCAGAGGTAGCAATCAGCCCCAGCATTTT
>TRBJ1-1|-|TRBV30|-
CACRGGTEAFF
TGTGCCTGTCGGGGGGGGACTGAAGCTTTCTTT
>TRBJ1-4|-|TRBV7-2|-
CASSLGPIPNEKLFF
TGTGCCAGCAGCTTAGGACCGATCCCTAATGAAAAACTGTTTTTT
>TRBJ1-3|TRBD1|TRBV9|-
CASSQQGLSGNTIYF
TGTGCCAGCAGCCAACAGGGGTTGTCTGGAAACACCATATATTTT
>TRBJ1-2|-|TRBV19|once
CASTTLTGRARDGYTF
TGTGCCAGTACAACCTTAACAGGGAGGGCTCGTGATGGCTACACCTTC
>TRBJ2-1|-|TRBV29-1|few
CSSQTYNEQFF
TGCAGCTCACAGACCTACAATGAGCAGTTCTTC
>TRBJ1-6|-|TRBV27|-
CASSLKWQGRSPLHF
TGTGCCAGCAGTTTAAAGTGGCAGGGACGTTCACCCCTCCACTTT
>TRBJ2-7|-|TRBV25-1|-
CASRGEPLRGQYF
TGTGCCAGCAGGGGAGAACCCCTACGCGGGCAGTACTTC
>TRBJ2-5|TRBD2|TRBV9|-
CASSLSGGKQETQYF
TGTGCCAGCAGCCTTAGCGGGGGCAAACAAGAGACCCAGTACTTC
>TRBJ1-1|-|TRBV2|-
CASSLESYTEAFF
TGTGCCAGCAGCCTAGAGTCGTACACTGAAGCTTTCTTT
>TRBJ2-3|-|TRBV30|-
CAWSVQYF
TGTGCCTGGAGTGTACAGTATTTT
>TRBJ2-7|TRBD1|TRBV29-1|-
CSVEGGTGKTYEQYF
TGCAGCGTTGAGGGGGGGACAGGGAAGACGTACGAGCAGTACTTC
>TRBJ2-1|TRBD2|TRBV2|-
CASSASGGNNEQFF
TGTGCCAGCAGTGCTAGCGGGGGGAACAATGAGCAGTTCTTC
>TRBJ2-5|-|TRBV4-3|-
CASSQAVTQETQYF
TGCGCCAGCAGCCAAGCGGTGACACAAGAGACCCAGTACTTC
>TRBJ2-5|-|TRBV7-9|-
CASSNPVETQYF
TGTGCCAGCAGCAACCCGGTGGAGACCCAGTACTTC
>TRBJ1-5|-|TRBV7-9|-
CASSLGTANNQPQHF
TGTGCCAGCAGCTTAGGGACCGCGAATAATCAGCCCCAGCATTTT
>TRBJ1-1|-|TRBV7-3|medium-sized
CASSLRQVGTEAFF
TGTGCCAGCAGCCTCAGACAGGTGGGAACTGAAGCTTTCTTT
>TRBJ2-1|-|TRBV15|-
CATSRLFDILRVNNEQFF
TGTGCCACCAGCAGGCTCTTCGATATTTTACGGGTGAACAATGAGCAGTTCTTC
>TRBJ1-2|-|TRBV29-1|-
CSVSNEEGANYGYTF
TGCAGCGTTAGTAATGAAGAAGGAGCTAACTATGGCTACACCTTC